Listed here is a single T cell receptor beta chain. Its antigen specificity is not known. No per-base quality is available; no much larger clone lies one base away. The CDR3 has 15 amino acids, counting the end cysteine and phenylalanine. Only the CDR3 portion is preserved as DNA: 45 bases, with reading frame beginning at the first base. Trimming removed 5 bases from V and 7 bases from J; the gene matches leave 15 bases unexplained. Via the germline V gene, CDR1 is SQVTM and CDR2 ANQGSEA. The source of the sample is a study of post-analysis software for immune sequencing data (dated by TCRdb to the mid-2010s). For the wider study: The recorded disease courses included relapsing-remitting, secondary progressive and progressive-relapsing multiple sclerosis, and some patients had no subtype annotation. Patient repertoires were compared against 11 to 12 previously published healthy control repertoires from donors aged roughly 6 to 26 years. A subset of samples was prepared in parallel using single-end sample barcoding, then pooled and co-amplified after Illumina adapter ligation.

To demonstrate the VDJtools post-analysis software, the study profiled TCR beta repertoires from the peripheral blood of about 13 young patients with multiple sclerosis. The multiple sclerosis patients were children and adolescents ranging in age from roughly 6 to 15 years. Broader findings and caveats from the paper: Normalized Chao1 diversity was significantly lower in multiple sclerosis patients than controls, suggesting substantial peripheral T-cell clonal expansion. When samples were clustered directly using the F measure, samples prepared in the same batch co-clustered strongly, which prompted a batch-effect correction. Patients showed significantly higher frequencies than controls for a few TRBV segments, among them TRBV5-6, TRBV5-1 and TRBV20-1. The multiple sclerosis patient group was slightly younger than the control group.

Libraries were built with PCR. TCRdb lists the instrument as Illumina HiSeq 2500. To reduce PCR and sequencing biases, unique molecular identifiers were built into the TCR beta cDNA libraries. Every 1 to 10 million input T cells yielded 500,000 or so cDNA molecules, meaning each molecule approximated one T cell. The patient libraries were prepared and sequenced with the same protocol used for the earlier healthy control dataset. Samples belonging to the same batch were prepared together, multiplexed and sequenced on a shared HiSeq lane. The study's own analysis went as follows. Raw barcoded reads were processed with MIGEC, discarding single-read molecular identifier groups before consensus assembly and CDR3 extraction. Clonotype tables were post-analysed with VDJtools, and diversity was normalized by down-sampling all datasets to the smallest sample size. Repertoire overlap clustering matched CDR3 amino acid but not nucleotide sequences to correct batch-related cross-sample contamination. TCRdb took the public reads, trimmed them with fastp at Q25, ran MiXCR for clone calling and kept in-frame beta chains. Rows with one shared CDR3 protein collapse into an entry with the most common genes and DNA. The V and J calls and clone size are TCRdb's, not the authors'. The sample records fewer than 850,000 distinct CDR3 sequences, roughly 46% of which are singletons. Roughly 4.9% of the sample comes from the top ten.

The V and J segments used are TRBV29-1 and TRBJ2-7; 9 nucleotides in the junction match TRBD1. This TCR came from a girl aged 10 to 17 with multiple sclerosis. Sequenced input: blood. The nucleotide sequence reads TGCAGCGTTAGGGGACAGGGTCGAGAGTACAATGAGCAGTACTTC. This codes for CSVRGQGREYNEQYF.